The present entry profiles one T cell receptor beta chain with its context. Its matching antigen is unknown. Sampling of blood occurred at baseline, cycle 4 day 1, and cycle 7 day 1. The entry originates in a study of OX40 agonist ivuxolimab in advanced cancers. The overall study: A history of anti-PD-1, anti-PD-L1 or anti-CTLA-4 therapy was acceptable, and approximately 40% had some. Study-level results: Compared with CD4+, CD8+ T cells on average had more expanded clones. Researchers did not determine the expanded peripheral T cells' antigen specificity.

Assay used: immunoSEQ multiplex PCR; TCRdb lists only in-frame clones, some missing. Found here are 60,000 to 75,000 clones, 80% of them singletons; the top ten hold approximately 1.2%. This clonotype was obtained from an adult with an advanced solid tumor such as melanoma, head and neck, liver or kidney cancer. Here the sequenced sample was CD4+ or CD8+ T cells sorted from blood, taken in a trial of the OX40 agonist ivuxolimab.

CDR3 sequence reads: CASSPGQGALNTEAFF. The CDR3 bases are TGTGCCAGCTCTCCAGGACAGGGGGCGTTGAACACTGAAGCTTTCTTT. The chain joins TRBV18 to TRBJ1-1, with TRBD1 matching 11 bases. The CDR3 is 16 residues long. Germline V gives CDR1 KGHSH, CDR2 LQKENI. Unmatched junction bases numbered 6, after V lost 6 bases and J lost 0 bases.